This T cell receptor (beta chain) was identified during a study of shared clonotypes between healthy human individuals (dated by TCRdb to between 2020 and 2021). Context from the whole study: Three men and two women, aged 18 to 49 years, made up the cohort. For each donor, CD4 naive and CD4 memory were each given three plates, CD8 naive was given two plates, and CD8 memory was given one plate. The study deeply sequenced blood TCR repertoires of about 5 healthy adults to estimate repertoire size and the extent of clonotype sharing between individuals. Different laboratories and diverse techniques were used to prepare libraries and sequence TCR repertoires, to increase sequencing depth and limit assay-specific biases. Per donor, leukapheresis produced somewhere between about 0.9 and 9 billion PBMCs. What the authors observed across the whole study: Estimated clonotype richness was generally larger for naive than for memory subsets. Clonotypes shared by all four sorted-subset donors showed higher generation probabilities than non-shared clonotypes. Approximately 5% of naive CD4, approximately 3.7% of naive CD8, about 2.1% of memory CD4, and 0.4% of memory CD8 clonotypes were shared across several donors. Rarefaction of sorted-subset datasets indicated incomplete sequencing despite the large sequencing depth. The small number of donors limited the genetic and exposure-history diversity represented. Pairwise subsampling indicated that sequencing depth was expected to affect the degree of clonotype sharing among donors. Sampling was restricted to blood, and TCR repertoires in tissues likely differ from the TCR repertoires found in blood.

As to this clone: This clone's antigen is unknown. Base qualities are not at hand, and no much larger clone is one base apart.

Using the deep immunoSEQ assay, TCR CDR3 regions were amplified from genomic DNA by multiplex PCR. For each cell subset, the extracted genomic DNA was distributed evenly across all wells of several immunoSEQ 96-well plates, and each plate served as one replicate. Each replicate PCR for sorted subsets received about 210 ng genomic DNA, equal to about 30,000 T cell genomes. Purified libraries were quantified with a Qubit 3.0 fluorometer, sized on a Bioanalyzer 2100, and re-quantified with the KAPA Library Quantification kit. A separate single-read 150-cycle Illumina NextSeq 550 flow cell was used to sequence each immunoSEQ 96-well plate. The paper's processing steps were these. Because the immunoSEQ output included only junctional sequences and no quality scores, the filtering could not be the same as the filtering used for full-length reads. Sequences were annotated with PyIR, a Python wrapper for IgBLAST v1.9, and V/J genes and CDR3 were assigned using IMGT germline references. Reads were removed for weak V/J assignments (E-value above 1e-6), missing CDR3, stop codons, out-of-frame junctions, or ambiguous translated residues. V3J clonotypes were defined as sequences sharing the same inferred V gene, J gene, and CDR3 amino acid sequence. Percentage overlap between repertoires was computed as shared unique clonotypes divided by the size of the smaller repertoire. Repertoire richness was assessed with RTK rarefaction, the Chao1 estimator, and Recon v2.1 estimates of unobserved clonotypes. Generation probabilities for all TCRbeta clonotypes obtained by the gDNA method from a handful of donors were computed using OLGA. TCRdb provides this immuneACCESS table in a form limited to in-frame rearrangements. Some clones are lacking; in checked studies, under half of them reflect an unresolved V gene, and why the rest are absent is not known. That table is the source of V, J and clone size, and D and trimming were worked out from the DNA. In all, the sample holds 1.5 million to 2.5 million clones, and just under 95% of those were seen once. The top ten constitute more than 0.95% of the sample.

CD8 naive samples consisted of CD45RO-negative cells that were positively selected for CCR7, yielding a CD45RA+CCR7+ population without TemRA cells. Donors were healthy HIV-negative adults with no recently reported acute infections or vaccinations. Every donor was a Caucasian adult residing in Nashville, Tennessee, USA. After blood collection by leukapheresis, PBMCs were isolated using Ficoll-Histopaque density gradient centrifugation and then cryopreserved in the vapor phase of liquid nitrogen. Purity and quantity of every magnetically sorted T cell population were checked by analytical flow cytometry. Genomic DNA was isolated from each sorted fraction and quantified by UV absorbance on a Nanodrop 2000c. Clipping removes 3 bases from V and 5 bases from J, with 24 as the unmatched junction base count. CDR1 MDHEN and CDR2 SYDVKM are derived from the germline V gene. The CDR3 runs 21 amino acids, cysteine and phenylalanine included. This entry keeps only the CDR3 DNA: 63 bases, framed from base 1.

The sequenced sample consisted of naive CD8+ T cells sorted from blood. Read against the paper, the sample's cell subset or site label means: CD45RA+CCR7+. The sequence joins TRBV28 to TRBJ2-1, with TRBD2 identical over 8 junction bases. This TCR came from a man younger than 30 in good health. The encoded CDR3 is CASSFRPTTGFLIAGNNEQFF. The nucleotide sequence reads TGTGCCAGCAGTTTCCGACCCACAACTGGGTTTCTAATAGCGGGAAACAATGAGCAGTTCTTC.